This T cell receptor (beta chain) came from a study of blood T cell repertoires in COVID-19. The overall study: The analysed material was cDNA or gDNA that came from T cells, B-cell-depleted T cells, or PBMCs.

With 6 bases removed from V and 2 bases from J, the gap between germline ends came to 16 bases. CDR1 MNHEY and CDR2 SVGAGI come from the germline V gene. The CDR3 is 15 residues long. Clones were read by immunoSEQ multiplex PCR, and TCRdb kept only the in-frame ones, dropping some. The table lists roughly 380,000 clones, 80% to 90% of them singletons, with 1% to 1.5% in the top ten. The chain employs TRBV6-5 and TRBJ1-2; tentatively, D is TRBD1 (6 bases). This TCR was sampled from a man younger than 40 who had recovered from COVID-19. Specimen: PBMCs or T cells enriched from blood (not recorded which). CDR3 residues: CASRRGGWSNYGYTF. CDR3 DNA sequence: TGTGCCAGCAGGCGAGGGGGTTGGTCAAACTATGGCTACACCTTC.